Following are 11 T cell receptor beta chains from one sample sequenced in a study of T-cell reconstitution after alpha-beta-depleted transplantation in children. For TCRbeta, the library was prepared with unique molecular identifiers. Each CDR3 protein gets one entry after TCRdb re-called the PCR reads with MiXCR. This table holds approximately 98,000 distinct CDR3 sequences, approximately 6.4% found once. Sequencing used PBMCs, mostly from graft donor cells, obtained 360 days after TCRalphabeta/CD19-depleted stem cell transplant. These receptor sequences come from a male patient aged 2-15 years who had a stem cell transplant for acute lymphoblastic leukemia, so the T cells may come from the graft donor.

This clonotype was seen ten or more times. The rearrangement uses TRBV5-5 and TRBJ2-5; no clear D gene. Germline assignment: CDR1 SGHKS and CDR2 YYEKEE (reference sequence). This CDR3 spans 13 amino acids. The ends were cut back, 0 bases at V and 4 bases at J, with 7 bases in the middle. Here the CDR3 reads CASSLVAGETQYF. In DNA, the CDR3 is TGTGCCAGCAGCTTGGTGGCCGGAGAGACCCAGTACTTC.

This clonotype was seen at least ten times. This chain joins TRBV9 and TRBJ2-5, with D tentatively TRBD2 (6 bases). The V end lost 3 bases, the J end lost 5 bases, and 14 bases lay between the germline ends. The germline CDR1 and CDR2 sequences are SGDLS and YYNGEE. CDR3 length: 14 residues. The CDR3 DNA reads TGTGCCAGCAGCGATGAGCGGGTCCGGGAGACCCAGTACTTC. This translates into CASSDERVRETQYF.

This clonotype turned up a few times. This sequence joins TRBV20-1 and TRBJ1-6; D is unresolved. CDR1 and CDR2 from the germline V gene are DFQATT and SNEGSKA (reference sequence). Between the trimmed V and J ends, which lost 6 bases and 4 bases, there was a span of 13 bases. This CDR3 has 14 amino acids. The CDR3 reads CSAPLRIYNSPLHF. In nucleotides, the CDR3 is TGCAGTGCCCCTTTGAGGATTTATAATTCACCCCTCCACTTT.

The chain couples TRBV20-1 to TRBJ1-5; the match to TRBD1 covers 7 bases. Germline V gene lookup returns CDR1 DFQATT and CDR2 SNEGSKA (reference sequence). Trimming at V came to 0 bases and at J to 0 bases, leaving 8 bases not matched to a gene. The CDR3 covers 17 residues. The CDR3 sequence: CSARDGDSRYSNQPQHF. The DNA for the CDR3 is TGCAGTGCTAGAGATGGGGACAGTCGTTATAGCAATCAGCCCCAGCATTTT.

There are many counts of this clonotype. The chain recombines TRBV4-3 with TRBJ2-3, with TRBD2 as a possible D gene (6 bases). Germline loops: CDR1 LGHNA, CDR2 YSLEER. V lost 0 bases, J lost 1 base, and 8 bases lay in between. This CDR3 has 15 amino acids. CDR3: CASSQDGGRTDTQYF. The CDR3 DNA reads as TGCGCCAGCAGCCAAGACGGGGGTCGCACAGATACGCAGTATTTT.

The CDR3 sequence is CATSPGLAPSEQYF. The DNA of the CDR3 is TGCGCCACCTCACCGGGACTAGCACCGTCCGAGCAGTACTTC. The chain joins TRBV4-3 to TRBJ2-7, with TRBD2 matching 9 bases. Germline assignment: CDR1 LGHNA and CDR2 YSLEER. The CDR3 is 14 residues long. V gave up 10 bases and J gave up 6 bases; unmatched junction bases: 13.

This clonotype was counted at least ten times. The chain couples TRBV10-3 to TRBJ2-2; D perhaps matches TRBD1 (5 bases). The CDR3 has 13 residues. Deletions cut 7 bases from V and 7 bases from J, with 13 bases between. Germline values: CDR1 ENHRY, CDR2 SYGVKD. This CDR3 is CAINPRRGGELFF. Written as DNA, the CDR3 is TGTGCCATCAACCCGAGAAGGGGCGGGGAGCTGTTTTTT.

This clonotype was picked up many times. This chain links TRBV28 with TRBJ1-3; D call uncertain. In germline, CDR1 is MDHEN, CDR2 SYDVKM. The CDR3 has 12 residues. V was clipped by 3 bases and J by 4 bases, with 4 bases between them. CDR3 sequence (DNA): TGTGCCAGCAGTTTGGAGGGAAACACCATATATTTT. Encoded protein: CASSLEGNTIYF.

The sample holds many counts of this clonotype. V usage is TRBV4-2 and J usage is TRBJ2-2; D call uncertain. This CDR3 is 16 amino acids long. Germline V gene sequence: CDR1 LGHNA, CDR2 YNFKEQ. Trimming shortened V by 0 bases and J by 1 base, and 9 bases separated the two germline ends. CDR3 nucleotide sequence: TGTGCCAGCAGCCAAGATCAGACGGTGAACACCGGGGAGCTGTTTTTT. It codes for CASSQDQTVNTGELFF.

This clonotype was detected ten times or more. The chain has TRBV6-5 and TRBJ2-1; D not certain. Trimming removed 2 bases at V and 0 bases at J, with 8 bases between. The germline CDR1 and CDR2 sequences are MNHEY and SVGAGI. The CDR3 is 15 residues long. The CDR3 coding sequence is TGTGCCAGCAGTTACAGGGAAGTCTCCTACAATGAGCAGTTCTTC. Protein product: CASSYREVSYNEQFF.

Here the CDR3 DNA reads TGTGCCAGCAGCTTAAGGGTGGGACAGGTCTACGGGGCCAACGTCCTGACTTTC. Amino acids: CASSLRVGQVYGANVLTF. This sequence joins TRBV13 and TRBJ2-6; TRBD1 aligns across 8 bases. CDR1 and CDR2 (germline): PRHDT, FYEKMQ (reference sequence). The ends lost 2 bases at V and 4 bases at J; junction bases unmatched: 10. This CDR3 region has 18 residues.